This T cell receptor (beta chain) appears in the sequencing data of a study of breast tumors, draining lymph nodes, adjacent tissues (TCRdb year 2016). At the level of the whole study: The study compared TCR beta repertoires across tumor, adjacent nontumor tissue and axillary lymph nodes from breast cancer patients. The study was designed to assess the relationships and possible T-cell exchange between tumor, surrounding tissue and draining lymph node repertoires in human breast cancer.

This clonotype was seen many times. Its target antigen remains unknown. The sample holds no much larger clone one base away, and base qualities are not on file. The sequencer listed for this sample is Illumina HiSeq 2000. Multiplex PCR amplification was used to build the TCR beta chain libraries. High-throughput sequencing was used to analyze the amplified TCR beta chain products. TCRdb ran its own pipeline on the public reads, namely fastp trimming at Q25 and MiXCR clone calling, and kept in-frame beta chains. All rows with the same CDR3 protein become a single entry with the most common DNA and genes. This sample is represented by roughly 100,000 distinct CDR3 sequences; 30% of them were singletons. The top ten hold 5.5% to 6% of the sample. Beyond this particular receptor, the publication reports: The data were considered consistent with most tumor T cells being derived from the lymph node and subsequently expanding within tumor tissue. Tumor and nontumor tissue repertoires were found to be significantly more similar in luminal-like than in basal-like breast cancer. Tumor T-cell repertoires showed less diversity than lymph node repertoires and more diversity than nontumor tissue repertoires, and tumor T-cell repertoires showed preferential V and J gene usage. The conclusion that tumor T cells originate in lymph nodes was presented as consistent with a hypothesis rather than as directly demonstrated.

The lymph node samples were taken from the axillary draining lymph nodes of breast cancer patients. From the germline V gene, CDR1 is SGDLS and CDR2 is YYNGEE. V ends up 3 bases short and J 4 bases short, with an unmatched junction base count of 10. From cysteine to phenylalanine, the CDR3 is 15 amino acids long. The entry retains the CDR3 DNA only, 45 bases that are in frame from base 1. The sequence was obtained from a female donor with breast cancer. Some clones in this sample may be carry-over from other donors' samples. This chain joins TRBV9 to TRBJ2-7, with 7 bases aligning to TRBD1. Sequencing was performed on axillary lymph node tissue. The DNA sequence is given as TGTGCCAGCAGCGGAGGGACAGCAAGAAAATACGAGCAGTACTTC. This sequence encodes CASSGGTARKYEQYF.